This TCR beta chain originates from a study of T-cell reconstitution after alpha-beta-depleted transplantation in children. Construction of the TCRbeta library involved unique molecular identifiers. MiXCR, applied by TCRdb to the PCR reads, yields one record per CDR3 protein. The sample holds 250,000 to 300,000 distinct CDR3 sequences; 9.9% are singletons and the top ten take 10%. The ends were cut back, 4 bases at V and 5 bases at J, with 5 bases in the middle. Germline V gene lookup returns CDR1 KGHSH and CDR2 LQKENI. The CDR3 is 12 amino acids. The chain combines TRBV18 with TRBJ1-4, with D hard to call. The input for sequencing was PBMCs from the stem cell graft donor, taken from the stem cell graft. The origin of this receptor is a human donor who donated a stem cell graft to a child with SCID. The CDR3 DNA reads as TGTGCCAGCTCACGTGTAAATGAAAAACTGTTTTTT. Protein sequence: CASSRVNEKLFF.